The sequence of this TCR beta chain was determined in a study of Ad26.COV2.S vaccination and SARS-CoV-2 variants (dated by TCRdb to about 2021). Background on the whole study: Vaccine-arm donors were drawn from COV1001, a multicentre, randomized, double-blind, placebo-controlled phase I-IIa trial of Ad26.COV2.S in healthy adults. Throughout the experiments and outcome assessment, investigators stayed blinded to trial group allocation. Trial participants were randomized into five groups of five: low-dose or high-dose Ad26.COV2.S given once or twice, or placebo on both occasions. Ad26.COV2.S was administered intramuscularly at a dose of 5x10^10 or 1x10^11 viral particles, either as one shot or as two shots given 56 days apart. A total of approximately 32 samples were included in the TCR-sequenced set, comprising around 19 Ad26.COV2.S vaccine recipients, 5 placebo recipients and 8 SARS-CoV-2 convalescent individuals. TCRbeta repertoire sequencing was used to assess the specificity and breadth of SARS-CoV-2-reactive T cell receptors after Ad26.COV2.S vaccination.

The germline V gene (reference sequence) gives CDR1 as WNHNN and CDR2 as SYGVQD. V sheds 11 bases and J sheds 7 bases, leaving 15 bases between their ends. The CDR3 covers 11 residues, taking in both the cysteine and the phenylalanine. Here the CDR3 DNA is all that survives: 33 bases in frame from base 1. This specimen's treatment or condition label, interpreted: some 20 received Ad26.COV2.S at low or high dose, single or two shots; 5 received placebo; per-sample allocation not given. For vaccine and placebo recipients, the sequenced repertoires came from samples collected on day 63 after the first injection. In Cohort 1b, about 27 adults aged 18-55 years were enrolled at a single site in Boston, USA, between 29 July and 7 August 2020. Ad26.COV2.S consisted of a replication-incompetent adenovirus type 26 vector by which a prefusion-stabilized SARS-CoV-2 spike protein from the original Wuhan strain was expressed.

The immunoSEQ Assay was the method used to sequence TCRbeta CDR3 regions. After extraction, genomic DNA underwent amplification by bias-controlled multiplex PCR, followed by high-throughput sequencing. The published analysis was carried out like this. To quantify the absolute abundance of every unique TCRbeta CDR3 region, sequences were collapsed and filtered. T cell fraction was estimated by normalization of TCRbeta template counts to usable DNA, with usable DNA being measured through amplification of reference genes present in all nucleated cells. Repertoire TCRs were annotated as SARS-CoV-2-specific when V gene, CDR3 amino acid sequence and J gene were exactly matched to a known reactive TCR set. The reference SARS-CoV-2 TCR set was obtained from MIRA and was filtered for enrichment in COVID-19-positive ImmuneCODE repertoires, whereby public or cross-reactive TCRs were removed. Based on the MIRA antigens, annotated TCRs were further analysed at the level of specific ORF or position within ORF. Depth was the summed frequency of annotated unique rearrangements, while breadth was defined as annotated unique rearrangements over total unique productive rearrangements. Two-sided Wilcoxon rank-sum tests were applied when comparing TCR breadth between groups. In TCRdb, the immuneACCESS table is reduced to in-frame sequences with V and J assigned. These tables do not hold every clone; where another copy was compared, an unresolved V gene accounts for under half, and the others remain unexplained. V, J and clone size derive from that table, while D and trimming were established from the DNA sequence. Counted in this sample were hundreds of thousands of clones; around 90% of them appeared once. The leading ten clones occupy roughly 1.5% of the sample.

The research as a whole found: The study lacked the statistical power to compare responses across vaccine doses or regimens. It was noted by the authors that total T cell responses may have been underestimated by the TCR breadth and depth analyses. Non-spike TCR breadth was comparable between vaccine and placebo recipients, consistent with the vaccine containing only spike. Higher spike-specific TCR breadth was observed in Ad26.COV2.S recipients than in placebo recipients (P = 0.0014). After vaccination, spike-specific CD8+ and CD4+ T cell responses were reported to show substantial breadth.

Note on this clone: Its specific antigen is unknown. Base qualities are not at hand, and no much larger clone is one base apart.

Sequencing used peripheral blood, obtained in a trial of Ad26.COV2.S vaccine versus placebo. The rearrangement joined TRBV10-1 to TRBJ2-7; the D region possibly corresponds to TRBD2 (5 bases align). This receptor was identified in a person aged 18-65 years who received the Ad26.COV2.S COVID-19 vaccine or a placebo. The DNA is TGCGCCCTACCGGGCCCGGGGGAGCAGTACTTC. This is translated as CALPGPGEQYF.